The following is a T cell receptor beta chain sequence with its context. Antigen unknown. This sample was taken from a study of shared clonotypes between healthy human individuals. Findings of the study overall: Researchers sampled only blood; tissue repertoires likely differ.

Germline CDR1 GTSNPN, CDR2 SVGIG (reference sequence). Trimming stripped 5 bases from V and 2 bases from J, with 12 bases between. CDR3 length equals 13 residues. The method was immunoSEQ multiplex PCR; TCRdb's version includes in-frame clones alone and lacks a portion of them. The data hold 450,000 to 500,000 clones, with around 73% observed a single time. This TCR came from a woman aged 40 to 55 in good health. Some clones in this sample may be carry-over from other donors' samples. V usage is TRBV30 and J usage is TRBJ2-5, with a weak D call TRBD2 (6 bases). The sample comprised PBMCs. In DNA form, the CDR3 reads TGTGCCTGGGAACTAGCCTTTCAAGAGACCCAGTACTTC. Translated, it gives CAWELAFQETQYF.